Listed below are T cell receptor beta chains from one sample, sequenced in a study of blood T cell repertoires in COVID-19. Measured with immunoSEQ multiplex PCR; TCRdb has only the in-frame clones, and not every one. The table lists fewer than 250,000 clones, 80% to 90% of them singletons. Sequencing was carried out using peripheral blood. The receptors derive from a man aged 45 to 65 with active or convalescent COVID-19. CDR3s include the opening cysteine and the closing phenylalanine or tryptophan. Each record gives: CDR3 protein, CDR3 DNA, clone size, D gene, V gene, J gene. The D gene is left open where the match is weak. Expanded clones get a size class; other rows say once, few or many, or leave the size out.

CASTAGMDEQYF	TGTGCCAGCACAGCGGGAATGGACGAGCAGTACTTC	NA	TRBD2	TRBV27	TRBJ2-7
CASSLGLEAFF	TGTGCCAGCAGCTTGGGACTCGAAGCTTTCTTT	NA	NA	TRBV7-9	TRBJ1-1
CASSLEGQNDEQYF	TGTGCCAGCAGTTTGGAAGGACAGAACGACGAGCAGTACTTC	many	NA	TRBV28	TRBJ2-7
CASSRRQRTDTQYF	TGCGCCAGCAGTAGGAGACAGAGGACAGATACGCAGTATTTT	few	NA	TRBV5-1	TRBJ2-3
CASSSSDSYNEQFF	TGTGCCAGCTCAAGTAGCGACTCCTACAATGAGCAGTTCTTC	NA	NA	TRBV18	TRBJ2-1
CASSFLAGEVYNEQFF	TGTGCCAGCAGCTTTTTAGCGGGAGAGGTCTACAATGAGCAGTTCTTC	NA	TRBD2	TRBV7-2	TRBJ2-1
CASSPSGEPYNEQFF	TGTGCCAGCAGTCCGAGCGGGGAGCCCTACAATGAGCAGTTCTTC	NA	TRBD2	TRBV6-4	TRBJ2-1
CASSPDRLSYEQYF	TGTGCCAGCAGCCCGGACAGGTTGTCCTACGAGCAGTACTTC	NA	TRBD1	TRBV14	TRBJ2-7
CAWSVRQDNGYTF	TGTGCCTGGAGTGTAAGACAGGATAATGGCTACACCTTC	NA	NA	TRBV30	TRBJ1-2
CASTGQGKYEQYF	TGTGCCAGCACCGGACAGGGGAAATACGAGCAGTACTTC	NA	TRBD1	TRBV19	TRBJ2-7
CASSHWTENTEAFF	TGTGCCAGCAGCCACTGGACAGAGAACACTGAAGCTTTCTTT	NA	NA	TRBV3-1/TRBV3-2	TRBJ1-1
CAWDRAGYTF	TGTGCCTGGGACAGGGCTGGCTACACCTTC	NA	TRBD1	TRBV30	TRBJ1-2
CASSRPSGRPYEQYF	TGTGCCAGTAGTAGACCTAGCGGACGTCCCTACGAGCAGTACTTC	NA	TRBD2	TRBV19	TRBJ2-7
CASSLVGLGRDSYEQYF	TGTGCCAGCAGCTTAGTGGGGTTGGGCAGGGACTCCTACGAGCAGTACTTC	NA	NA	TRBV7-2	TRBJ2-7
CASSGRTGSSYEQYF	TGTGCCAGTAGTGGCCGAACTGGGAGCTCCTACGAGCAGTACTTC	NA	NA	TRBV19	TRBJ2-7
CASSPPDRVISYEQYF	TGTGCCAGCAGCCCTCCCGACAGGGTCATCTCCTACGAGCAGTACTTC	NA	TRBD1	TRBV28	TRBJ2-7
CASSQAGGLEQYF	TGTGCCAGCAGCCAAGCGGGGGGGCTAGAGCAGTACTTC	few	TRBD2	TRBV3-1/TRBV3-2	TRBJ2-7
CASKQANEKLFF	TGTGCCAGCAAGCAGGCTAATGAAAAACTGTTTTTT	NA	NA	TRBV28	TRBJ1-4
CASSSAASYGYTF	TGTGCCAGCAGTTCGGCGGCGAGCTATGGCTACACCTTC	NA	NA	TRBV6-5	TRBJ1-2
CASSPLTSGSPTDTQYF	TGTGCCAGCAGTCCCCTGACTAGCGGGAGCCCCACAGATACGCAGTATTTT	NA	TRBD2	TRBV3-1/TRBV3-2	TRBJ2-3
CASRLTTGELFF	TGTGCCAGCAGACTTACCACCGGGGAGCTGTTTTTT	NA	NA	TRBV2	TRBJ2-2
CASSAPTGPLTTEAFF	TGTGCCAGCAGCGCCCCCACAGGGCCGTTGACGACTGAAGCTTTCTTT	NA	NA	TRBV9	TRBJ1-1
CASRSGFSGNTIYF	TGCGCCAGCAGGAGCGGGTTCTCTGGAAACACCATATATTTT	NA	NA	TRBV5-1	TRBJ1-3
CASSEFAGGKATEAFF	TGTGCCAGCAGTGAATTTGCCGGGGGTAAAGCCACTGAAGCTTTCTTT	few	NA	TRBV6-1	TRBJ1-1
CSVEGQGSTEAFF	TGCAGCGTTGAAGGGCAGGGGAGTACTGAAGCTTTCTTT	NA	NA	TRBV29-1	TRBJ1-1
CASTQTASGNEQFF	TGTGCCAGCACCCAAACCGCTAGCGGGAACGAGCAGTTCTTC	once	TRBD2	TRBV13	TRBJ2-1
CASSRDFYNEQFF	TGTGCCAGTAGCCGGGACTTCTACAATGAGCAGTTCTTC	NA	NA	TRBV19	TRBJ2-1
CASSVTQGATGELFF	TGTGCCAGCAGCGTAACTCAGGGGGCGACCGGGGAGCTGTTTTTT	NA	TRBD1	TRBV5-4	TRBJ2-2
CASSRQGYTEAFF	TGTGCCAGCAGTAGACAGGGGTATACTGAAGCTTTCTTT	NA	TRBD1	TRBV2	TRBJ1-1
CASGETWTGVLSSPLHF	TGTGCCAGCGGGGAGACTTGGACAGGGGTCTTGTCATCACCCCTCCACTTT	NA	TRBD1	TRBV5-8	TRBJ1-6
CASSPSRDSRSKTF	TGTGCCAGCTCACCAAGCCGGGACTCACGTTCCAAAACCTTC	NA	NA	TRBV18	TRBJ1-2
CASRPGGTDLTGELFF	TGTGCCAGCAGGCCTGGAGGGACAGACCTTACCGGGGAGCTGTTTTTT	NA	NA	TRBV9	TRBJ2-2
CASSEMVSGGSSYEQYF	TGTGCCAGCAGTGAAATGGTTAGCGGGGGGAGCTCCTACGAGCAGTACTTC	NA	TRBD2	TRBV6-1	TRBJ2-7
CASSAGQGEEEKLFF	TGTGCCAGCAGCGCCGGACAGGGGGAGGAGGAAAAACTGTTTTTT	NA	TRBD1	TRBV13	TRBJ1-4
CASSQAGGTEAFF	TGTGCCAGCAGCCAAGCCGGGGGGACTGAAGCTTTCTTT	NA	NA	TRBV14	TRBJ1-1
CAISDGRADEQFF	TGTGCCATCAGTGACGGGAGGGCTGATGAGCAGTTCTTC	NA	TRBD2	TRBV10-3	TRBJ2-1
CASSFGTAISSYEQYF	TGTGCCAGCAGCTTCGGGACAGCGATAAGCTCCTACGAGCAGTACTTC	many	TRBD1	TRBV11-2	TRBJ2-7
CASSPQGGLYEQYF	TGTGCCAGTAGTCCACAGGGGGGGCTCTACGAGCAGTACTTC	NA	NA	TRBV19	TRBJ2-7
CAINRGRNTEAFF	TGTGCCATCAACAGGGGTAGGAACACTGAAGCTTTCTTT	NA	TRBD1	TRBV10-3	TRBJ1-1
CASSLDGTGRDYGYTF	TGCGCCAGCAGCTTGGACGGGACAGGCCGCGACTATGGCTACACCTTC	NA	TRBD1	TRBV5-1	TRBJ1-2
CASSIRQGMNTEAFF	TGTGCCAGTAGTATAAGGCAGGGGATGAACACTGAAGCTTTCTTT	NA	NA	TRBV19	TRBJ1-1
CASSLGRPDQPQHF	TGTGCCAGCAGCTTGGGCAGGCCAGATCAGCCCCAGCATTTT	NA	NA	TRBV5-6	TRBJ1-5
CASSQEVIRGLVEQYF	TGCGCCAGCAGCCAAGAAGTGATACGAGGTTTAGTCGAGCAGTACTTC	NA	NA	TRBV4-3	TRBJ2-7
CASSLTRASDEQFF	TGTGCCAGCAGCTTAACGCGGGCTAGCGATGAGCAGTTCTTC	NA	NA	TRBV7-3	TRBJ2-1
CASSPGGEGASPLHF	TGTGCCAGCAGCCCAGGGGGAGAAGGGGCTTCACCCCTCCACTTT	NA	TRBD1	TRBV7-9	TRBJ1-6
CAIRWDSLSIYGYTF	TGTGCCATCAGATGGGACAGTCTATCCATCTATGGCTACACCTTC	once	TRBD1	TRBV10-3	TRBJ1-2
CASSFRQGAYNEQFF	TGTGCCAGCAGCTTTAGACAGGGTGCCTACAATGAGCAGTTCTTC	NA	TRBD1	TRBV5-4	TRBJ2-1
CASSEGPEAFF	TGTGCCAGTAGCGAGGGTCCCGAAGCTTTCTTT	NA	NA	TRBV19	TRBJ1-1
CSASTRVSQVNEKLFF	TGCAGTGCTAGTACCAGGGTCAGCCAAGTTAATGAAAAACTGTTTTTT	few	NA	TRBV20-1	TRBJ1-4
CASSAVGVLGSLFF	TGCGCCAGCAGCGCGGTCGGGGTTTTGGGGTCACTGTTTTTT	NA	NA	TRBV5-1	TRBJ1-4
CASRPGTANTEAFF	TGTGCCAGCAGACCCGGGACAGCGAACACTGAAGCTTTCTTT	NA	TRBD1	TRBV28	TRBJ1-1
CASKGDSYEQYF	TGTGCCAGCAAGGGAGATTCCTACGAGCAGTACTTC	NA	NA	TRBV6-5	TRBJ2-7
CAGPRVGGEKLFF	TGTGCCGGGCCCAGGGTTGGAGGGGAAAAACTGTTTTTT	once	NA	TRBV28	TRBJ1-4
CASSRQGIISGNTIYF	TGTGCCAGCAGTAGACAGGGGATAATCTCTGGAAACACCATATATTTT	once	TRBD1	TRBV2	TRBJ1-3